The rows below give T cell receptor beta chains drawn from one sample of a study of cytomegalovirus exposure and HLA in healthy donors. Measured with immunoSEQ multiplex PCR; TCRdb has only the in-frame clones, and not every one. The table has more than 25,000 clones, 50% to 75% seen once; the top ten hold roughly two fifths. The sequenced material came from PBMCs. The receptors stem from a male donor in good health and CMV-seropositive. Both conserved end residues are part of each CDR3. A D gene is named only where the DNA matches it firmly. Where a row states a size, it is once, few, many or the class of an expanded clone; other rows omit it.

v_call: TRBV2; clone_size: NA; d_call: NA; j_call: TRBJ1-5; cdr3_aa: CASSEARSRSNQPQHF; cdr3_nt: TGTGCCAGCAGTGAAGCGCGATCACGGAGCAATCAGCCCCAGCATTTT
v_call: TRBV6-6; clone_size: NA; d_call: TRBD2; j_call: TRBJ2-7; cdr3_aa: CASSYGTSYEQYF; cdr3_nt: TGTGCCAGCAGTTACGGGACTAGTTACGAGCAGTACTTC
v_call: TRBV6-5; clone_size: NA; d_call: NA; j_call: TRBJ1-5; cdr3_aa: CASSYQKGSNQPQHF; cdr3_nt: TGTGCCAGCAGTTATCAGAAGGGGAGCAATCAGCCCCAGCATTTT
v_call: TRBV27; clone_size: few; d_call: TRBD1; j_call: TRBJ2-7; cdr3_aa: CASRSDRGHFFEQYF; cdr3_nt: TGTGCCAGCAGATCGGACAGGGGGCATTTCTTCGAGCAGTACTTC
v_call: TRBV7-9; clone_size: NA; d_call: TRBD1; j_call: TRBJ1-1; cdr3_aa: CASSVGWTGSNTEAFF; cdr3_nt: TGTGCCAGCAGCGTAGGCTGGACAGGGTCTAACACTGAAGCTTTCTTT
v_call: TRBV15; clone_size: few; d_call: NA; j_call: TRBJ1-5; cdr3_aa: CATSRDGAGMNQPQHF; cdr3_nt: TGTGCCACCAGCAGAGATGGAGCAGGGATGAATCAGCCCCAGCATTTT
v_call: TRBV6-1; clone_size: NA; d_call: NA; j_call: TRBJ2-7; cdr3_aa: CASSQTRLAYEQYF; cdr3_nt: TGTGCCAGCAGTCAAACCCGGTTGGCCTACGAGCAGTACTTC
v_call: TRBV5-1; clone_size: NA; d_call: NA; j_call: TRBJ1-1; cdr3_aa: CASSLDPGLAEAFF; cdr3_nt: TGCGCCAGCAGCTTGGATCCGGGTCTCGCTGAAGCTTTCTTT
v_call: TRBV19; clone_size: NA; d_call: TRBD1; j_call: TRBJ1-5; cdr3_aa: CASSGTGEQPQHF; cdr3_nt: TGTGCCAGTTCCGGGACAGGGGAGCAGCCCCAGCATTTT
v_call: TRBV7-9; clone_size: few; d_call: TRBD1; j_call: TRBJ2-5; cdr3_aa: CASIRDRKETQYF; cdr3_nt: TGTGCCAGCATCCGGGACAGGAAAGAGACCCAGTACTTC
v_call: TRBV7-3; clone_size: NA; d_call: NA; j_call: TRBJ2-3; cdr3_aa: CASSPGAGLADTQYF; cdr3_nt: TGTGCCAGCAGCCCTGGGGCGGGGCTCGCTGATACGCAGTATTTT
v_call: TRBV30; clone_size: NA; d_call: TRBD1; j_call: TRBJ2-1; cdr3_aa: CAWSAGQGNYNEQFF; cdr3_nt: TGTGCCTGGAGTGCGGGACAGGGTAACTACAATGAGCAGTTCTTC
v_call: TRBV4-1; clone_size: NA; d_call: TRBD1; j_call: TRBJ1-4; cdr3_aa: CASSQDRAAGGEKLFF; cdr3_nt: TGCGCCAGCAGCCAAGATAGAGCCGCAGGGGGTGAAAAACTGTTTTTT
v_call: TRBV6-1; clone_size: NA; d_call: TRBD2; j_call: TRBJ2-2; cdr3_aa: CASSEARGGPNTGELFF; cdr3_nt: TGTGCCAGCAGTGAAGCGCGGGGGGGGCCGAACACCGGGGAGCTGTTTTTT
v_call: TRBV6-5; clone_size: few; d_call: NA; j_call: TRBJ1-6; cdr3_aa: CASSYSNGQASSPLHF; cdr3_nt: TGTGCCAGCAGTTACTCAAATGGGCAGGCGAGTTCACCCCTCCACTTT
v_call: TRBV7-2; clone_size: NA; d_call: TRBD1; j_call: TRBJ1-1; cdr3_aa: CASSLGTGTEAFF; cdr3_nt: TGTGCCAGCAGCTTAGGGACAGGCACTGAAGCTTTCTTT
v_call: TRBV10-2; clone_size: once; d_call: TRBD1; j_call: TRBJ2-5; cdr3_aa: CASSKDRAKQETQYF; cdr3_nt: TGCGCCAGCAGTAAGGACAGGGCAAAACAAGAGACCCAGTACTTC
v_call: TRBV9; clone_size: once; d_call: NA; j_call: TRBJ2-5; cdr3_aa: CASSPSSPRGETQYF; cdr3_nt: TGTGCCAGCAGTCCTAGCTCCCCCCGAGGAGAGACCCAGTACTTC
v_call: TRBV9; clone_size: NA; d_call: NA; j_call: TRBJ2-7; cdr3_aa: CASRAPPRGNEQYF; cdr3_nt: TGTGCCAGCAGAGCACCTCCCAGGGGAAACGAGCAGTACTTC
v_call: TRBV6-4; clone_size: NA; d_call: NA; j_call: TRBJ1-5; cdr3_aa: CASSEWYSNQPQHF; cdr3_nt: TGTGCCAGCAGTGAATGGTACAGTAATCAGCCCCAGCATTTT
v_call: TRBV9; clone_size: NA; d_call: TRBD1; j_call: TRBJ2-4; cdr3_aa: CASSPEQGAPLPRDF; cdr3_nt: TGTGCCAGCAGCCCCGAACAGGGGGCACCCCTTCCTCGGGACTTC
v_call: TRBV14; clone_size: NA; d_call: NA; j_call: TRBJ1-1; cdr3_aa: CASSQDAIGGEAFF; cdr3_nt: TGTGCCAGCAGCCAAGACGCGATCGGCGGTGAAGCTTTCTTT
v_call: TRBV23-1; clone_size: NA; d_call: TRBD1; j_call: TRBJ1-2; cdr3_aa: CASTQNGTVYGYTF; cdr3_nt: TGCGCCAGCACCCAAAACGGGACAGTCTATGGCTACACCTTC
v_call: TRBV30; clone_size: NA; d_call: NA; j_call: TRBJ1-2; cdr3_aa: CAWSGIGLNYGYTF; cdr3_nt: TGTGCCTGGAGTGGGATCGGGTTAAACTATGGCTACACCTTC
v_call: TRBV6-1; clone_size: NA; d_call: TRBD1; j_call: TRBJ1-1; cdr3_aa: CASRAGTGVTEAFF; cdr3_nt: TGTGCCAGCAGGGCCGGGACAGGGGTCACTGAAGCTTTCTTT
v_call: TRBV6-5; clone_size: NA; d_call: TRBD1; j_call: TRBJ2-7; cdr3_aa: CASTLDRGNEQYF; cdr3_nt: TGTGCCAGCACCCTGGACAGGGGGAACGAGCAGTACTTC
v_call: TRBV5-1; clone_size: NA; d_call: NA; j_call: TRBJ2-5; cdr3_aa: CASSLVGSQETQYF; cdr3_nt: TGCGCCAGCAGCTTGGTGGGCTCACAAGAGACCCAGTACTTC
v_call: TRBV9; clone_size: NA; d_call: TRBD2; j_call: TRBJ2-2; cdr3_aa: CASSVEDSGGPTTGELFF; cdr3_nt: TGTGCCAGCAGCGTAGAAGATAGCGGGGGCCCTACCACCGGGGAGCTGTTTTTT
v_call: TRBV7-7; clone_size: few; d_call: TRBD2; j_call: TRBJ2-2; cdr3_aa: CASSLAGGTGELFF; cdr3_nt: TGTGCTAGCAGCTTAGCGGGGGGCACCGGGGAGCTGTTTTTT
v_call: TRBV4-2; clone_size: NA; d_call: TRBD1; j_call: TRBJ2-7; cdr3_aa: CASSVGTGLYEQYF; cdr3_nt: TGTGCCAGCAGCGTAGGGACAGGGCTCTACGAGCAGTACTTC
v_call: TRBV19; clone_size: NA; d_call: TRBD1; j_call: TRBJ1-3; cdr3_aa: CASSMGGTAFGNTIYF; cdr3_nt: TGTGCCAGTAGTATGGGCGGGACAGCCTTTGGAAACACCATATATTTT
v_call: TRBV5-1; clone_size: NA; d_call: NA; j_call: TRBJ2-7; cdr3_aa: CASSLDGVGEQYF; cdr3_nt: TGCGCCAGCAGCTTGGACGGGGTCGGGGAGCAGTACTTC
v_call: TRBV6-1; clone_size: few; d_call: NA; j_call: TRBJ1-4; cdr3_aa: CASSEGRSGAEKLFF; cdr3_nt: TGTGCCAGCAGTGAAGGGAGATCAGGGGCTGAAAAACTGTTTTTT
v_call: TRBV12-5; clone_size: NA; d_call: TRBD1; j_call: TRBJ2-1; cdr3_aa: CASGLPGQGGGAEQFF; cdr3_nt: TGTGCTAGTGGTTTGCCGGGACAGGGTGGGGGGGCTGAGCAGTTCTTC
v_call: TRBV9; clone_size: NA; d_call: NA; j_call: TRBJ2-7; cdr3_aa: CASSPEDGRLYEQYF; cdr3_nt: TGTGCCAGCAGCCCCGAGGATGGGAGACTCTACGAGCAGTACTTC
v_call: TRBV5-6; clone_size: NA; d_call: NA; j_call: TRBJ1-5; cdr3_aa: CASSFRGRGANQPQHF; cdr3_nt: TGTGCCAGCAGCTTCCGGGGGCGGGGGGCCAATCAGCCCCAGCATTTT
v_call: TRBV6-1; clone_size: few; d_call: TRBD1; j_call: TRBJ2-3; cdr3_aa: CASSEGTGGVRASF; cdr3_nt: TGTGCCAGCAGTGAAGGGACAGGGGGCGTTAGGGCCTCTTTT
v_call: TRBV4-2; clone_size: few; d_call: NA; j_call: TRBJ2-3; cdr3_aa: CASSQDSAPPTGTQYF; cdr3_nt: TGTGCCAGCAGCCAAGATTCGGCCCCGCCGACGGGTACGCAGTATTTT
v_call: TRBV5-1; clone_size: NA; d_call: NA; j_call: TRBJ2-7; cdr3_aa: CASSLASGTAYEQYF; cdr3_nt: TGCGCCAGCAGCTTGGCATCGGGAACCGCCTACGAGCAGTACTTC
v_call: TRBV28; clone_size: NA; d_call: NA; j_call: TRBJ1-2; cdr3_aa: CASRTGGYGYTF; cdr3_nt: TGTGCCAGCAGGACGGGAGGATATGGCTACACCTTC
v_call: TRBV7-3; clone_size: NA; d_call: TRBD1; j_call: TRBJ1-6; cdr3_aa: CASSPQGQVNSPLHF; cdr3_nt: TGTGCCAGCAGCCCTCAGGGACAGGTTAATTCACCCCTCCACTTT
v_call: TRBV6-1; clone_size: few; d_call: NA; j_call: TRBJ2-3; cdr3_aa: CASSVGEDTQYF; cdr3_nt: TGTGCCAGCAGTGTGGGAGAAGATACGCAGTATTTT
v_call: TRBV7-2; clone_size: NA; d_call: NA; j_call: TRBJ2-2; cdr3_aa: CASSRLGGGELFF; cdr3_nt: TGTGCCAGCAGCCGGCTCGGGGGCGGGGAGCTGTTTTTT
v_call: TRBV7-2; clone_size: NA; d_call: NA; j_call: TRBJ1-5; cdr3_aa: CASSPPGTYNQPQHF; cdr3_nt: TGTGCCAGCAGCCCTCCGGGTACTTACAATCAGCCCCAGCATTTT
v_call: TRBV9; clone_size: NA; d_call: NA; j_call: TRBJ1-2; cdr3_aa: CASSVSAGSDYGYTF; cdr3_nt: TGTGCCAGCAGCGTATCTGCAGGCTCCGACTATGGCTACACCTTC
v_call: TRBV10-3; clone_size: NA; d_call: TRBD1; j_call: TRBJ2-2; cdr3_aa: CAISEPTGGRTGELFF; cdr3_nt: TGTGCCATCAGTGAGCCTACAGGGGGCAGGACCGGGGAGCTGTTTTTT